Below, 27 T cell receptor beta chains from the same sample are listed, as sequenced in a study of cytomegalovirus exposure and HLA in healthy donors (dated by TCRdb to the late 2010s). Library preparation was by the immunoSEQ multiplex PCR assay. For the multiplex PCR, a mixture combining 60 forward primers for TCR Vbeta segments and 13 reverse primers for TCR Jbeta segments was used. Entries here come from immuneACCESS through TCRdb and include only in-frame sequences with V and J called. Some clones fail to appear in such tables; in the studies checked, an unresolved V gene covers under half of the shortfall, and the cause of the remainder is unknown. Here the sample has around 160,000 clones; about 83% occur a single time. The ten largest account for about 12% of the sample. The sample comprised PBMCs. The origin of the receptors is a man aged 35 to 55 in good health and CMV-seropositive.

The chain has TRBV29-1 and TRBJ1-1, with D hard to call. Between the trimmed V and J ends, which lost 4 bases and 0 bases, there was a span of 9 bases. The V gene's germline CDR1 is SQVTM and CDR2 ANQGSEA. This CDR3 spans 13 amino acids. This CDR3 reads CSVGSRMNTEAFF. DNA of the CDR3: TGCAGCGTTGGGTCGCGTATGAACACTGAAGCTTTCTTT.

The V call is TRBV27, the J call TRBJ2-3; D is uncertain. The germline gives CDR1 MNHEY, CDR2 SMNVEV (reference sequence). The CDR3 runs to 14 residues. V was clipped by 1 base and J by 1 base, with 6 bases between them. CDR3: CASSLLAGTDTQYF. In nucleotides, the CDR3 is TGTGCCAGCAGTTTATTAGCTGGCACAGATACGCAGTATTTT.

The chain joins TRBV27 to TRBJ2-5; D is uncertain. Per germline, CDR1 MNHEY and CDR2 SMNVEV (reference sequence). This CDR3 contains 10 residues. Deletions cut 10 bases from V and 5 bases from J, with 8 bases between. CDR3 DNA: TGTGCCACCCCCCCGGAGACCCAGTACTTC. This gives the protein CATPPETQYF.

The V and J genes are TRBV5-4 and TRBJ2-2; D is unclear. This CDR3 has 16 amino acids. Between the trimmed V and J ends, which lost 1 base and 1 base, there was a span of 11 bases. Germline CDR1 SGHNT, CDR2 YYREEE (reference sequence). This chain's CDR3 is CASSLLNSQNTGELFF. CDR3 coding DNA: TGTGCCAGCAGCTTGTTGAATAGCCAGAACACCGGGGAGCTGTTTTTT.

The chain recombines TRBV6-5 with TRBJ1-1; unclear D gene. Trimming pared 2 bases from V and 7 bases from J, leaving 11 bases between. CDR1 MNHEY and CDR2 SVGAGI come from the germline V gene. This CDR3 is 13 amino acids long. Here the CDR3 reads CASSYGWAGEAFF. CDR3 bases: TGTGCCAGCAGTTACGGTTGGGCCGGTGAAGCTTTCTTT.

The chain has TRBV27 and TRBJ2-5, with D perhaps matching TRBD2 (6 bases). The V and J ends lost 2 bases and 2 bases respectively, with 9 bases between them. The CDR3 has 14 amino acids. Germline CDR1 and CDR2: MNHEY and SMNVEV (reference sequence). The CDR3 DNA reads TGTGCCAGCAGTTTAGGGGGACTTCAAGAGACCCAGTACTTC. Its protein is CASSLGGLQETQYF.

For this clone: The junction departs from the called germline gene at one end, perhaps through a read error. CDR3 amino acids: CASSADRAAGANGLTF. CDR3 coding DNA: TGTGCCAGCAGCGCCGACAGGGCCGCTGGGGCCAACGGCCTGACTTTC. The chain combines TRBV2 with TRBJ2-6; 7 nucleotides align to TRBD1. CDR3 size: 16 residues. Germline V lookup: CDR1 SNHLY, CDR2 FYNNEI.

CDR3 amino acids: CASSLETDGETQYF. CDR3 coding DNA: TGCGCCAGCAGCCTAGAGACAGACGGAGAGACCCAGTACTTC. The gene calls are TRBV4-1 and TRBJ2-5; weak D call: TRBD1 (5 bases). CDR3 size: 14 residues. Trimming removed 4 bases from V and 4 bases from J, with 13 bases in between. Germline CDR1 reads MGHRA; CDR2 reads YSYEKL.

Points on this clone: A read error may produce the germline difference seen at one junction end. The CDR3 nucleotides read TGTGCCAGCAGCTTAGAGACAGGGAGGTCAATATTC. Amino acids: CASSLETGRSIF. This chain connects TRBV7-2 to TRBJ1-2; TRBD1 matches 7 bases. Looked up from germline, CDR1 is SGHTA and CDR2 is FQGNSA. This CDR3 is 12 amino acids long.

The chain links TRBV30 to TRBJ2-5; D not resolved. Trimming took off 2 bases at V and 2 bases at J, with 3 bases between the two ends. The CDR3 has 11 residues. Germline V gene lookup returns CDR1 GTSNPN and CDR2 SVGIG (reference sequence). The CDR3 loop reads CAWSRQETQYF. The CDR3 DNA reads as TGTGCCTGGAGTCGTCAAGAGACCCAGTACTTC.

The chain has TRBV5-4 and TRBJ1-4; the D is unclear. The CDR3 consists of 13 residues. V was shortened by 5 bases and J by 8 bases, with 13 bases between the two germline ends. CDR1 is SGHNT, CDR2 YYREEE, per germline (reference sequence). For the CDR3, the DNA is TGTGCCAGCAGGGATGCGGTTGGCGAAAAACTGTTTTTT. Translated: CASRDAVGEKLFF.

The chain recombines TRBV7-3 with TRBJ2-3; 9 nucleotides align to TRBD2. This CDR3 comprises 15 residues. The germline CDR1 and CDR2 sequences are SGHTA and FQGTGA. V dropped 5 bases and J dropped 2; count of bases not matched to a gene: 5. The CDR3 DNA is TGTGCCAGCAGCGTAGCGGGAGCACCCACAGATACGCAGTATTTT. Translating it yields CASSVAGAPTDTQYF.

The J gene is TRBJ1-2, the V gene TRBV7-9, with a possible D match to TRBD1 (5 bases). V was pared by 1 base and J by 14 bases, with 17 bases between. CDR1 is SEHNR, CDR2 FQNEAQ, per germline (reference sequence). The CDR3 has 13 amino acids. The DNA of the CDR3 is TGTGCCAGCAGCTTAGACATATACGGGGGACGAACCTTC. Its protein product is CASSLDIYGGRTF.

The V and J genes are TRBV4-1 and TRBJ1-1, with a possible D match to TRBD1 (5 bases). Germline V CDR1 and CDR2: MGHRA, YSYEKL. The CDR3 spans 16 residues. With 1 base removed from V and 6 bases from J, the gap between germline ends came to 18 bases. CDR3 DNA sequence: TGCGCCAGCAGCCAAGTCGGAGGTCGGGCGGGGGCTGAAGCTTTCTTT. Encoded protein: CASSQVGGRAGAEAFF.

The rearrangement links TRBV6-4 to TRBJ1-1; D uncertain. The V end was cut by 3 bases, the J end by 8 bases, with 13 bases between. The germline CDR1 and CDR2 sequences are MRHNA and SNTAGT. This CDR3 has 13 amino acids. The CDR3 bases are TGTGCCAGCAGTGAGGCCCGGGGAACCGAAGCTTTCTTT. It encodes CASSEARGTEAFF.

This clone was seen a few times. The rearrangement joins TRBV12-2 to TRBJ2-5; the listed D gene, TRBD2, was not tested against the DNA. TRBV12-2 represents a pseudogene. This CDR3 comprises 18 residues. The CDR3 spells CASRLGSGGGREAETQYF. As DNA, the CDR3 is TGTGCAAGTCGCTTAGGGTCTGGCGGGGGGCGGGAAGCGGAGACCCAGTACTTC.

In nucleotides, the CDR3 is TGTGCCAGCGCCACAGGGTGGAATCAGCCCCAGCATTTT. Protein: CASATGWNQPQHF. The rearrangement uses TRBV2 and TRBJ1-5; tentatively, D is TRBD1 (6 bases). The CDR3 contains 13 residues. The germline V gene has CDR1 SNHLY and CDR2 FYNNEI. With 8 bases removed from V and 4 bases from J, the gap between germline ends came to 12 bases.

This clone was observed a handful of times. J is TRBJ2-2 and V is TRBV29-1; TRBD1 aligns across 7 bases. Germline V CDR1 and CDR2: SQVTM, ANQGSEA. The J segment lost 0 bases and the V segment lost 7 bases, leaving 11 bases of the junction unmatched. The CDR3 runs to 16 residues. The DNA of the CDR3 is TGCAGCGCCACGCGTACCGGGACAGCGAACACCGGGGAGCTGTTTTTT. Protein sequence: CSATRTGTANTGELFF.

This chain connects TRBV19 to TRBJ2-7, with D possibly being TRBD2 (5 bases). CDR1 is LNHDA and CDR2 is SQIVND in the germline V gene (reference sequence). The CDR3 totals 15 residues. Trimming removed 3 bases from V and 5 bases from J, with 17 bases in between. The CDR3 DNA is TGTGCCAGTAGTATTCCAGCGGTAGGCCTCCACGAGCAGTACTTC. Protein: CASSIPAVGLHEQYF.

The chain joins TRBV5-1 to TRBJ2-5, with D possibly matching TRBD1 (5 bases). The V end lost 0 bases, the J end lost 3 bases, and 6 bases lay between the germline ends. This CDR3 region has 13 residues. Germline V lookup: CDR1 SGHRS, CDR2 YFSETQ. CDR3 in DNA: TGCGCCAGCAGCTTGGAAGGGGAAGAGACCCAGTACTTC. This codes for CASSLEGEETQYF.

The J gene is TRBJ2-5, the V gene TRBV6-5; maybe TRBD2 (6 bases). Germline lookup yields CDR1 MNHEY and CDR2 SVGAGI. V was cut by 6 bases and J by 5 bases, with 19 bases left in between. The CDR3 is 15 amino acids. In nucleotides, the CDR3 is TGTGCCAGCAGACGGTGGGCCGGGGGACCGGAGACCCAGTACTTC. This codes for CASRRWAGGPETQYF.

The rearrangement joins TRBV7-8 to TRBJ2-2, with TRBD2 as a possible D gene (5 bases). Trimming cost V 5 bases and J 2 bases, with 18 bases left between them. CDR1 is SGHVS, CDR2 FQNEAQ, per germline. CDR3 length: 17 amino acids. The CDR3 loop reads CASSQPIERENTGELFF. The CDR3 DNA is TGTGCCAGCAGCCAGCCAATTGAGAGGGAAAACACCGGGGAGCTGTTTTTT.

This chain links TRBV4-3 with TRBJ2-3, with 9 nucleotides matching TRBD2. Unmatched junction bases numbered 4, after V lost 2 bases and J lost 1 base. Germline-derived CDR1 and CDR2 are LGHNA and YSLEER. The CDR3 extends over 16 amino acids. The CDR3 spells CASSQLTSGRTDTQYF. The CDR3 nucleotides are TGCGCCAGCAGCCAACTGACTAGCGGACGCACAGATACGCAGTATTTT.

V usage is TRBV30 and J usage is TRBJ1-1; TRBD1 aligns across 9 bases. This CDR3 contains 13 residues. In germline, CDR1 is GTSNPN, CDR2 SVGIG (reference sequence). V shed 5 bases and J 1 base; nucleotides not matched to a gene: 2. The CDR3 DNA reads as TGTGCCTGGGGGGACAGGGAGAACACTGAAGCTTTCTTT. Translating it yields CAWGDRENTEAFF.

V and J are TRBV2 and TRBJ2-1; 10 nucleotides agree with TRBD2. This CDR3 contains 13 residues. The germline V gene has CDR1 SNHLY and CDR2 FYNNEI. V lost 7 bases and J lost 8; bases outside the gene matches: 5. The CDR3 sequence is CASKVAGGDEQFF. The CDR3 DNA reads TGTGCCAGCAAAGTAGCGGGAGGCGATGAGCAGTTCTTC.

The J gene is TRBJ1-1, the V gene TRBV29-1, with D unclear. Germline CDR1 SQVTM, CDR2 ANQGSEA. The germline V and J ends were trimmed by 3 bases and 4 bases, with 15 bases remaining between them. The CDR3 is made up of 14 amino acids. CDR3: CSVEVAVSGTEAFF. CDR3 DNA: TGCAGCGTTGAGGTTGCTGTTTCGGGCACTGAAGCTTTCTTT.

The sample holds one count of this clone. The chain couples TRBV7-2 to TRBJ1-1; D is ambiguous. V was cut by 0 bases and J by 5 bases, with 10 bases left in between. This CDR3 has 14 residues. The V gene's germline CDR1 is SGHTA and CDR2 FQGNSA. CDR3 sequence reads: CASSLAQSLTEAFF. Written as DNA, the CDR3 is TGTGCCAGCAGCTTAGCCCAGTCCCTGACTGAAGCTTTCTTT.